This T cell receptor beta chain was captured by sequencing in a study of T cell repertoires in cytomegalovirus infection. On the study more broadly: Matching HLA type, along with CMV infection, was indicated by public TCR beta signatures.

The CDR3 runs 15 residues. Germline lookup yields CDR1 MNHEY and CDR2 SVGEGT. Trimming took 6 bases from V and 2 from J; bases not matched to a gene: 3. Whole-study results and caveats: HLA-C-restricted CMV-specific TCR beta clonotypes were dominant in the ex vivo response.

In TCRdb, the reads were re-called with MiXCR into one record per CDR3 protein. The repertoire holds a few hundred thousand distinct CDR3 sequences, with less than 30% as singletons. The table lists this clonotype with a few counts. As yet, its antigen is unknown. The chain is built from TRBV6-2 or TRBV6-3 and TRBJ2-7, with 14 bases fitting TRBD2. The clonotype originates from a human donor in good health (CMV status not recorded). Some clones in this sample may be carry-over from other donors' samples. The sequenced sample was PBMCs. CDR3 bases: TGTGCCAGCAGAGGGACTAGCGGGAGTCCCTACGAGCAGTACTTC. The encoded protein is CASRGTSGSPYEQYF.